Following are 2 T cell receptor beta chains from one sample sequenced in a study of regulatory T cells. Amplification used 52 TRBV primers and 13 TRBJ primers. The protocol was immunoSEQ multiplex PCR, while the TCRdb copy is restricted to in-frame clones and leaves out a portion. The data show 20,000 or so clones, more than 85% seen once. Sequencing used CD8+ T cells sorted from blood. These receptor sequences come from a child aged 2-15 years with CD3G deficiency.

The table lists this clone with a count of one. The V gene is TRBV6-1, the J gene TRBJ2-7; D possibly corresponds to TRBD1 (5 bases). This CDR3 has 13 residues. CDR1 MNHNS and CDR2 SASEGT come from the germline V gene. Trimming left V 4 bases short and J 2 bases short, with 9 bases between. The CDR3 DNA sequence: TGTGCCAGCAGTGTAACAGGTCCCTACGAGCAGTACTTC. Its protein is CASSVTGPYEQYF.

This chain uses TRBV4-1 with TRBJ1-2; D perhaps matches TRBD1 (5 bases). CDR3 length: 14 amino acids. V was trimmed by 4 bases and J by 7 bases, leaving 16 bases between them. Germline V CDR1 and CDR2: MGHRA, YSYEKL. The CDR3 region is CASSPRAGIGGYTF. CDR3 bases: TGCGCCAGCAGCCCCAGGGCGGGTATCGGTGGCTACACCTTC.